This passage covers 14 T cell receptor beta chains from one sample sequenced in a study of blood T cell repertoires in COVID-19. Clones were read by immunoSEQ multiplex PCR, and TCRdb kept only the in-frame ones, dropping some. The sample has under 45,000 clones; over 70% are singletons. Source material: peripheral blood. The receptors were sampled from a woman of 80 years or more with active or convalescent COVID-19.

The chain recombines TRBV28 with TRBJ2-4; D is uncertain. Germline V gene lookup returns CDR1 MDHEN and CDR2 SYDVKM. This CDR3 comprises 12 residues. V lost 7 bases to trimming and J lost 6 bases, with 10 bases between them. The CDR3 nucleotides are TGTGCCAGCAATGATAGTAGAAACATTCAGTACTTC. Encoded protein: CASNDSRNIQYF.

The chain employs TRBV7-2 and TRBJ2-5; 7 nucleotides match TRBD1. The V segment lost 1 base and the J segment 4 bases; nucleotides outside the gene matches: 12. Per the germline V gene, CDR1 is SGHTA and CDR2 is FQGNSA. This CDR3 has 17 amino acids. CDR3 in DNA: TGTGCCAGCAGCTTAGTCCCGGCAGGGGGATTGCGAGAGACCCAGTACTTC. This translates into CASSLVPAGGLRETQYF. Drawing the rest from reference TRBV7-2 and TRBJ2-5, the complete variable domain is GAGVSQSPSNKVTEKGKDVELRCDPISGHTALYWYRQSLGQGLEFLIYFQGNSAPDKSGLPSDRFSAERTGGSVSTLTIQRTQQEDSAVYLCASSLVPAGGLRETQYFGPGTRLLVL.

In its sample, this clone ranks as large. One junction end does not reproduce the germline sequence, and a read error may be involved. Other DNA sequences in the same sample also yield this CDR3. The rearrangement uses TRBV4-1 and TRBJ2-2; 9 bases agree with TRBD2. Germline V gene data show CDR1 as MGHRA and CDR2 as YSYEKL. This CDR3 has 15 residues. The CDR3 coding sequence is TGCGCCCGCAGCCGACTAGCGGAGAACACCGGGGAGCTGTTTTTT. It codes for CARSRLAENTGELFF.

This chain uses TRBV7-8 with TRBJ1-1; D is uncertain. CDR1 and CDR2 (germline): SGHVS, FQNEAQ. V lost 0 bases, J lost 2 bases, and 7 bases lay in between. The CDR3 loop spans 14 amino acids. The DNA of the CDR3 is TGTGCCAGCAGCTTAGCGCTATCCAACACTGAAGCTTTCTTT. This codes for CASSLALSNTEAFF.

The chain is built from TRBV6-5 and TRBJ1-1; no definite D call. V shed 0 bases and J shed 7 bases, with 9 bases lying between them. There are 13 residues in the CDR3. Germline CDR1 MNHEY, CDR2 SVGAGI. The CDR3 here is CASSYSVRYEAFF. The DNA of the CDR3 is TGTGCCAGCAGTTACTCGGTCCGCTATGAAGCTTTCTTT.

The chain employs TRBV29-1 and TRBJ1-4; D perhaps matches TRBD1 (6 bases). The V end lost 6 bases, the J end lost 3 bases, and 17 bases lay between the germline ends. The CDR3 has 15 amino acids. Germline V gene data show CDR1 as SQVTM and CDR2 as ANQGSEA. The CDR3 spells CSVRLTGVPNEKLFF. The CDR3 nucleotides read TGCAGCGTGCGCCTGACAGGTGTCCCTAATGAAAAACTGTTTTTT.

This chain uses TRBV7-3 with TRBJ1-2; a weak D match, TRBD1 (6 bases). This CDR3 spans 14 amino acids. V shed 5 bases and J shed 9 bases, with 19 bases lying between them. Germline CDR1 reads SGHTA; CDR2 reads FQGTGA. The CDR3 protein is CASSAQQGSPSYTF. The CDR3 DNA reads as TGTGCCAGCAGCGCCCAACAGGGATCTCCGAGCTACACCTTC.

The rearrangement joins TRBV5-1 to TRBJ2-2, with D perhaps matching TRBD1 (6 bases). The germline V gene encodes CDR1 SGHRS and CDR2 YFSETQ. The CDR3 extends over 15 amino acids. V lost 9 bases, J lost 0 bases, and 15 bases lay in between. This CDR3 is CATKGQIANTGELFF. Written as DNA, the CDR3 is TGCGCCACGAAAGGACAGATCGCGAACACCGGGGAGCTGTTTTTT. Variable domain in full (rest from reference TRBV5-1 and TRBJ2-2): KAGVTQTPRYLIKTRGQQVTLSCSPISGHRSVSWYQQTPGQGLQFLFEYFSETQRNKGNFPGRFSGRQFSNSRSEMNVSTLELGDSALYLCATKGQIANTGELFFGEGSRLTVL.

The rearrangement joins TRBV2 to TRBJ1-4; no definite D call. The CDR3 spans 13 residues. Germline CDR1 is SNHLY and CDR2 is FYNNEI. Trimming cost V 6 bases and J 6 bases, with 11 bases left between them. The CDR3 DNA is TGTGCCAGCAGGCAGGTTCGAGATGAAAAACTGTTTTTT. As protein: CASRQVRDEKLFF. The full variable domain, completed using reference TRBV2 and TRBJ1-4, is EPEVTQTPSHQVTQMGQEVILRCVPISNHLYFYWYRQILGQKVEFLVSFYNNEISEKSEIFDDQFSVERPDGSNFTLKIRSTKLEDSAMYFCASRQVRDEKLFFGSGTQLSVL.

The genes are TRBV6-2 or TRBV6-3 and TRBJ1-5; 11 positions agree with TRBD1. CDR3 size: 19 residues. Germline V gives CDR1 MNHEY, CDR2 SVGEGT. Losses at the gene ends were 1 base for V and 2 bases for J; bases not matched to a gene: 10. CDR3 DNA sequence: TGTGCCAGCAGTTACTTACCGGGACAGGGGGGACATGGCAATCAGCCCCAGCATTTT. Protein: CASSYLPGQGGHGNQPQHF.

This chain connects TRBV5-6 to TRBJ2-1; 10 bases are shared with TRBD2. After removal of 4 bases from V and 9 bases from J, the junction contained 13 bases not matched to a gene. Germline V CDR1 and CDR2: SGHDT, YYEEEE. The CDR3 spans 16 residues. The CDR3 nucleotides are TGTGCCAGCAGCCGTACCAATCTAGCGGGAGTAGGTGAGCAGTTCTTC. This gives the protein CASSRTNLAGVGEQFF. The variable domain in full, completed from reference TRBV5-6 and TRBJ2-1, reads DAGVTQSPTHLIKTRGQQVTLRCSPKSGHDTVSWYQQALGQGPQFIFQYYEEEERQRGNFPDRFSGHQFPNYSSELNVNALLLGDSALYLCASSRTNLAGVGEQFFGPGTRLTVL.

The rearrangement links TRBV5-1 to TRBJ2-1; tentatively, D is TRBD2 (5 bases). Germline V gene data show CDR1 as SGHRS and CDR2 as YFSETQ. The CDR3 length is 12 residues. The V end was cut by 0 bases, the J end by 7 bases, with 5 bases between. This CDR3 is CASSLGGNEQFF. As DNA, the CDR3 is TGCGCCAGCAGCTTGGGCGGGAATGAGCAGTTCTTC.

This clone appeared once. V and J are TRBV30 and TRBJ2-7, with 11 bases that match TRBD1. The CDR3 runs 15 residues. V was pared by 1 base and J by 1 base, with 3 bases of the junction left unmatched. Looked up from germline, CDR1 is GTSNPN and CDR2 is SVGIG (reference sequence). CDR3 protein: CAWSDGTGGSYEQYF. The CDR3 DNA is TGTGCCTGGAGTGACGGGACAGGGGGTTCCTACGAGCAGTACTTC.

This sequence joins TRBV27 and TRBJ2-1; 8 bases align to TRBD2. The CDR3 has 16 residues. V was pared by 3 bases and J by 0 bases, with 4 bases of the junction left unmatched. Per germline, CDR1 MNHEY and CDR2 SMNVEV (reference sequence). CDR3: CASSLERGSSYNEQFF. The DNA for the CDR3 is TGTGCCAGCAGTTTGGAGCGGGGGAGCTCCTACAATGAGCAGTTCTTC.